A selection of T cell receptor beta chains follows, all from one sample in a study of human T cells and chemical hapten exposure. Each CDR3 protein gets one entry after TCRdb re-called the RACE reads with MiXCR. The data contain 150,000 to 200,000 distinct CDR3 sequences, under 25% of them seen just once; the ten biggest clones take up about 2.3%. The starting material was whole blood, obtained in connection with sensitization to the hapten diphenylcyclopropenone (DPC). The receptors shown here come from a woman aged 40 to 50 with alopecia areata. Some clones in this sample may be carry-over from other donors' samples. The conserved cysteine and the conserved F or W are not part of the CDR3 here. D genes are given only for firm matches.

J gene	D gene	V gene	CDR3 protein
TRBJ2-1	-	TRBV10-3	AIREAAGRSSYNEQF
TRBJ2-1	TRBD2	TRBV28	ASKPEAGGINEQF
TRBJ1-1	-	TRBV7-9	ASSHPPENTEAF
TRBJ2-6	-	TRBV7-6	ASSFLETGANVLT
TRBJ1-1	-	TRBV7-6	ASSPLDSRNTEAF
TRBJ1-4	-	TRBV20-1	SASPGTTNEKLF
TRBJ1-1	TRBD1	TRBV29-1	SVVSSTGSLTEAF
TRBJ2-7	TRBD2	TRBV6-5	ASRKRERDEQY
TRBJ1-4	-	TRBV2	ASSEWATNEKLF
TRBJ1-1	-	TRBV20-1	SATLGTVNTVAF
TRBJ2-4	-	TRBV7-9	ASSRPGQLENIQY
TRBJ2-2	TRBD1	TRBV27	ASSLWGQGGTGELF
TRBJ1-5	-	TRBV19	ASSSFQGSNQPQH
TRBJ2-7	TRBD1	TRBV4-2	ASSQLGQVHSYEQY
TRBJ2-7	-	TRBV29-1	SVELGQGAYEQY
TRBJ2-5	TRBD1	TRBV9	ASSRTGTGIETQY
TRBJ2-1	-	TRBV29-1	SEGRKPGNEQF
TRBJ1-6	-	TRBV27	ASSSRTALYNSPLH